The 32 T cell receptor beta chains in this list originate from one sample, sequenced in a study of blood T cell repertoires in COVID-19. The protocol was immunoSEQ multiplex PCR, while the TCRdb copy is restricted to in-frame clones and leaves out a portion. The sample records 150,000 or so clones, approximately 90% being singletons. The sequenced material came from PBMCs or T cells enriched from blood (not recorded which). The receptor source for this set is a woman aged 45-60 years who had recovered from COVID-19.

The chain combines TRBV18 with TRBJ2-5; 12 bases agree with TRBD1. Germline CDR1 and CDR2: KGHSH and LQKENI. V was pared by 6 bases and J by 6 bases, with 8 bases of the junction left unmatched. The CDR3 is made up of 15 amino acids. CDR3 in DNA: TGTGCCAGCTCTGACGGGACAGGGGGCTTTAAGACCCAGTACTTC. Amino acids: CASSDGTGGFKTQYF.

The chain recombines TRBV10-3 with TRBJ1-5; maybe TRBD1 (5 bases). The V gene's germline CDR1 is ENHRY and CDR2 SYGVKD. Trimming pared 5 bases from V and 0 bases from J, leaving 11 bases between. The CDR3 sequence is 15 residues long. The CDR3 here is CAISQDSVSNQPQHF. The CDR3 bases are TGTGCCATCAGTCAAGACAGTGTTAGCAATCAGCCCCAGCATTTT.

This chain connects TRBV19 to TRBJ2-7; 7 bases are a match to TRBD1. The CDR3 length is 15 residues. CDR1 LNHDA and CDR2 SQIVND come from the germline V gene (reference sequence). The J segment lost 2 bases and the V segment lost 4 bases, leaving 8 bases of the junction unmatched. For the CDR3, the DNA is TGTGCCAGTAGTACAGGGACAGCGAGAACCTACGAGCAGTACTTC. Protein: CASSTGTARTYEQYF.

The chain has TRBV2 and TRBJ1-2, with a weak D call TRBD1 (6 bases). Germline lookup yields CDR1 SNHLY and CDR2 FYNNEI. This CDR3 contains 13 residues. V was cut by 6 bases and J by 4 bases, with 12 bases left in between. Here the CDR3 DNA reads TGTGCCAGCAGGACAGGTGGAACCTATGGCTACACCTTC. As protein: CASRTGGTYGYTF.

CDR3 amino acids: CASSLAGVFNQPQHF. The CDR3 DNA follows: TGTGCCAGCAGTCTCGCGGGCGTATTCAATCAGCCCCAGCATTTT. The V call is TRBV6-5, the J call TRBJ1-5, with D unresolved. The V end was cut by 5 bases, the J end by 3 bases, with 14 bases between. The CDR3 runs to 15 residues. Germline CDR1 reads MNHEY; CDR2 reads SVGAGI.

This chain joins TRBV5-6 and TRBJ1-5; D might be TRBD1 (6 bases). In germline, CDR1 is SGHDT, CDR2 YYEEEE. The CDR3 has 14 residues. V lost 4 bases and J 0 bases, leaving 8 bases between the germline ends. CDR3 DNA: TGTGCCAGCAGCAGGACAGATAGCAATCAGCCCCAGCATTTT. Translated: CASSRTDSNQPQHF.

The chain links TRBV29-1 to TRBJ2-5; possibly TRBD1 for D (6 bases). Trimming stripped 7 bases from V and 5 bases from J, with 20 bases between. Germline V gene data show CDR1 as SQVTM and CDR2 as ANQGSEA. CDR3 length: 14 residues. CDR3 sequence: CSAIRNRVGETQYF. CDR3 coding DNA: TGCAGCGCTATTCGAAACAGGGTCGGGGAGACCCAGTACTTC.

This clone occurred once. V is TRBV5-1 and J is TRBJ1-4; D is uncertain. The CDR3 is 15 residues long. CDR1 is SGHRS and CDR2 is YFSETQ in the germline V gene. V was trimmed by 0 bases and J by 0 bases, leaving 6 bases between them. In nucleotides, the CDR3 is TGCGCCAGCAGCTTGGGGAGGGCAACTAATGAAAAACTGTTTTTT. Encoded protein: CASSLGRATNEKLFF. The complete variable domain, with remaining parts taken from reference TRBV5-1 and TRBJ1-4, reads KAGVTQTPRYLIKTRGQQVTLSCSPISGHRSVSWYQQTPGQGLQFLFEYFSETQRNKGNFPGRFSGRQFSNSRSEMNVSTLELGDSALYLCASSLGRATNEKLFFGSGTQLSVL.

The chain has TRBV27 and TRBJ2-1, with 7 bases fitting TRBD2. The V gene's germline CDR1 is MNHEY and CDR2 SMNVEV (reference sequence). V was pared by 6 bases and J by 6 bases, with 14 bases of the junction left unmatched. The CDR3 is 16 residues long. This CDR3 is CASRRLGGRGINEQFF. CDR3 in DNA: TGTGCCAGCAGGCGCTTAGGAGGGAGGGGAATCAATGAGCAGTTCTTC.

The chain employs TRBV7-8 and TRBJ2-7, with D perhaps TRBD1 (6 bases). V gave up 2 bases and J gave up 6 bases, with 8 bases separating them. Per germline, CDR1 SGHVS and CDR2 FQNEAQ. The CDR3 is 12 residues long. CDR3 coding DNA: TGTGCCAGCAGCTTACTAGGGGGCGAGCAGTACTTC. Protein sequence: CASSLLGGEQYF.

The CDR3 reads CASSYVGEGQPQHF. Written as DNA, the CDR3 is TGTGCCAGCAGTTACGTAGGGGAGGGTCAGCCCCAGCATTTT. This chain connects TRBV6-6 to TRBJ1-5; a possible D gene is TRBD1 (5 bases). Trimming removed 2 bases from V and 6 bases from J, with 11 bases in between. CDR1 is MNHNY and CDR2 is SVGAGI in the germline V gene (reference sequence). This CDR3 has 14 amino acids.

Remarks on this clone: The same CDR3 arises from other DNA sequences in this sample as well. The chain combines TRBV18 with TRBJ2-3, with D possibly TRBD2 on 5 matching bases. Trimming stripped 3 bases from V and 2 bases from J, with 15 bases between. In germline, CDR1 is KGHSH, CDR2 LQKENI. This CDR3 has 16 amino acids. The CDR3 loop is CASSPQQSGYTDTQYF. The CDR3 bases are TGTGCCAGCTCACCCCAACAGTCGGGGTACACAGATACGCAGTATTTT.

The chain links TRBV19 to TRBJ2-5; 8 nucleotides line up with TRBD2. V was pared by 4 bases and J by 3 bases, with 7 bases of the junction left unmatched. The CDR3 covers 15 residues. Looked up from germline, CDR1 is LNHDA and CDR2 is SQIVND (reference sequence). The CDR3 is CASSTGGGPKETQYF. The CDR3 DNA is TGTGCCAGTAGTACGGGGGGGGGCCCCAAAGAGACCCAGTACTTC. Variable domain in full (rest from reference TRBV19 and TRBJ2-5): DGGITQSPKYLFRKEGQNVTLSCEQNLNHDAMYWYRQDPGQGLRLIYYSQIVNDFQKGDIAEGYSVSREKKESFPLTVTSAQKNPTAFYLCASSTGGGPKETQYFGPGTRLLVL.

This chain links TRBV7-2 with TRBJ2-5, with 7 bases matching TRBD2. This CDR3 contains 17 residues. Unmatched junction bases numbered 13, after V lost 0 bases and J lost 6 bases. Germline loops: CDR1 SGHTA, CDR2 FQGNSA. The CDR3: CASSLAGGSGRGKTQYF. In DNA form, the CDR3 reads TGTGCCAGCAGCTTAGCGGGGGGGAGCGGACGAGGAAAGACCCAGTACTTC.

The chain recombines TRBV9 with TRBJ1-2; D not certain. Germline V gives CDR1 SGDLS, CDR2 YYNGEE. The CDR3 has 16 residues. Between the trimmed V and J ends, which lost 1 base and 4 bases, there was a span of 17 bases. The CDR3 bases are TGTGCCAGCAGCGTACTCCCATCGACGGGAGGCTATGGCTACACCTTC. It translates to CASSVLPSTGGYGYTF.

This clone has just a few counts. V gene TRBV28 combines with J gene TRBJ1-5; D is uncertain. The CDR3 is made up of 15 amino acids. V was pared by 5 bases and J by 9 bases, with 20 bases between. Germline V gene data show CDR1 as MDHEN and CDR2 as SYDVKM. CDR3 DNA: TGTGCCAGCAGTACCTTAGGGCGGGCCCTGGGGCCCCAGCATTTT. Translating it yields CASSTLGRALGPQHF. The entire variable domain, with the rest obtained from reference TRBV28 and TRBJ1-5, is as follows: DVKVTQSSRYLVKRTGEKVFLECVQDMDHENMFWYRQDPGLGLRLIYFSYDVKMKEKGDIPEGYSVSREKKERFSLILESASTNQTSMYLCASSTLGRALGPQHFGDGTRLSIL.

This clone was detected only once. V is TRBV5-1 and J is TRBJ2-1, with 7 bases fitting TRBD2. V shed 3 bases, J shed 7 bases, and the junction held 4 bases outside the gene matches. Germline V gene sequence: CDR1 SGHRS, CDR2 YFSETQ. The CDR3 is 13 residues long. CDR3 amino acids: CASSWGGNNEQFF. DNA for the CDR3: TGCGCCAGCAGCTGGGGGGGTAATAATGAGCAGTTCTTC.

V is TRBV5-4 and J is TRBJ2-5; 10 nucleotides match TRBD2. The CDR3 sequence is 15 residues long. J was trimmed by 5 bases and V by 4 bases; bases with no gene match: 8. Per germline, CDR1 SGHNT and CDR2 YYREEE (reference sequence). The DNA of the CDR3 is TGTGCCAGCAGCCCCTCCCTAGCGGGGGAGGAGACCCAGTACTTC. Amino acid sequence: CASSPSLAGEETQYF.

CDR3 nucleotide sequence: TGTGCCAGCAGCCACCTACGAGCCAAAAACATTCAGTACTTC. Translating it yields CASSHLRAKNIQYF. The rearrangement uses TRBV11-3 and TRBJ2-4, with unresolved D. V was cut by 5 bases and J by 0 bases, with 8 bases left in between. Looked up from germline, CDR1 is SGHNT and CDR2 is YENEEA. The CDR3 runs to 14 residues.

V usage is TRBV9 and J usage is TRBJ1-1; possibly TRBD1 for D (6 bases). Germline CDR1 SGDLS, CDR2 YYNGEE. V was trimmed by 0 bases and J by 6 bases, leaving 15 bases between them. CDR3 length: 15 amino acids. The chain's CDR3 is CASSVEPQGWPEAFF. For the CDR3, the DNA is TGTGCCAGCAGCGTAGAGCCCCAGGGGTGGCCTGAAGCTTTCTTT.

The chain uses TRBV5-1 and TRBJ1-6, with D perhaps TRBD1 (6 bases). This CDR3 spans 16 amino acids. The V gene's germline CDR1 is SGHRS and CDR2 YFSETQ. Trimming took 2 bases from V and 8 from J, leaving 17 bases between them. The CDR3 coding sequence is TGCGCCAGCAGCTTTAGTTCAGGGGTTCTGTATTCACCCCTCCACTTT. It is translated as CASSFSSGVLYSPLHF.

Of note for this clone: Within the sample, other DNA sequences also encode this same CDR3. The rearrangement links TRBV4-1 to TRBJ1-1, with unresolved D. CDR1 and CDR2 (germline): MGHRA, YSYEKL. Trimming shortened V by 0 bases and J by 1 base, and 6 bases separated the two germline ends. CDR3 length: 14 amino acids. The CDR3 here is CASSQERGNTEAFF. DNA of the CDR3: TGCGCCAGCAGCCAAGAGCGGGGGAACACTGAAGCTTTCTTT.

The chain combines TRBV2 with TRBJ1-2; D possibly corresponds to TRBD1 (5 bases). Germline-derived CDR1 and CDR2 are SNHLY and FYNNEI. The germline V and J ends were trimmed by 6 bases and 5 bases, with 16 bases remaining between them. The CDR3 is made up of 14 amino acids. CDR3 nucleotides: TGTGCCAGCAGCGCCCCGGGGGGACGGTATGGCTACACCTTC. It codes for CASSAPGGRYGYTF. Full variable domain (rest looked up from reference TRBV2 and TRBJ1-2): EPEVTQTPSHQVTQMGQEVILRCVPISNHLYFYWYRQILGQKVEFLVSFYNNEISEKSEIFDDQFSVERPDGSNFTLKIRSTKLEDSAMYFCASSAPGGRYGYTFGSGTRLTVV.

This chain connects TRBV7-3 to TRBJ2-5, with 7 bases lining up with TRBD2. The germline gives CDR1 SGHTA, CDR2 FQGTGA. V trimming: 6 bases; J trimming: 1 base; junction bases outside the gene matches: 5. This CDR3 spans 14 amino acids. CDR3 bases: TGTGCCAGCAGTCGAGCGGGAACCCAAGAGACCCAGTACTTC. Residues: CASSRAGTQETQYF.

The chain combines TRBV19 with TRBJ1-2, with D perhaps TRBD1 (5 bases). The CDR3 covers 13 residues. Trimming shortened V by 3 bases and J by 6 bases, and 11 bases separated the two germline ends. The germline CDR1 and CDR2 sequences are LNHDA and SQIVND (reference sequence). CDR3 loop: CASSILQGNGYTF. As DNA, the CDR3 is TGTGCCAGTAGTATCCTCCAGGGTAATGGCTACACCTTC.

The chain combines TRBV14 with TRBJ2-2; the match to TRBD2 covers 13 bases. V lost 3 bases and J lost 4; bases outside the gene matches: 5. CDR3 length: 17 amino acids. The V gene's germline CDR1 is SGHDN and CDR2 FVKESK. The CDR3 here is CASSQGLAGRPTGELFF. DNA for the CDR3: TGTGCCAGCAGCCAGGGACTAGCGGGGCGTCCCACCGGGGAGCTGTTTTTT.

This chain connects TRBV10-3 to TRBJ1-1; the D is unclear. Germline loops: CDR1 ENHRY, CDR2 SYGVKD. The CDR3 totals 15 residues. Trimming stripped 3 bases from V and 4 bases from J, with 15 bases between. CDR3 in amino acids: CAISEREGRSTEAFF. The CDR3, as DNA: TGTGCCATCAGTGAAAGGGAGGGCCGGAGCACTGAAGCTTTCTTT.

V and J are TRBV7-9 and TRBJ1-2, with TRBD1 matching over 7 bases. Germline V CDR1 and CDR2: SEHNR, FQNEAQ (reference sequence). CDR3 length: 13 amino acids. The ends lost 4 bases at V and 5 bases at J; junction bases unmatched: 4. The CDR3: CASSSSGGYGYTF. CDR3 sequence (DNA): TGTGCCAGCAGCTCGTCAGGGGGGTATGGCTACACCTTC.

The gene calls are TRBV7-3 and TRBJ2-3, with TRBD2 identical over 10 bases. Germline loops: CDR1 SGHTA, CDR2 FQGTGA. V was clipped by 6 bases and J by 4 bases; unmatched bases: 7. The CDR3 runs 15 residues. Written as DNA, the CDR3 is TGTGCCAGCAGGTCCAGCGGGGGGGCCTCAGATACGCAGTATTTT. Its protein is CASRSSGGASDTQYF.

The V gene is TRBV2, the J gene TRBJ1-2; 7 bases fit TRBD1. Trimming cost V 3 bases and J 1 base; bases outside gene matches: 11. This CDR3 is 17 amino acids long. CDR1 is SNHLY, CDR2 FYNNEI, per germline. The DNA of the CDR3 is TGTGCCAGCAGTGATATGCAATCCGGGACAGTTAACTATGGCTACACCTTC. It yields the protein CASSDMQSGTVNYGYTF.

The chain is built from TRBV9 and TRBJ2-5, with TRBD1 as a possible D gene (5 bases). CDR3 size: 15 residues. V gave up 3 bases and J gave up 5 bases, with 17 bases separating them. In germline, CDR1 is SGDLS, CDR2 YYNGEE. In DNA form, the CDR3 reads TGTGCCAGCAGCGGGGGCGAGCTCCAGGGTGAGACCCAGTACTTC. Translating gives CASSGGELQGETQYF.

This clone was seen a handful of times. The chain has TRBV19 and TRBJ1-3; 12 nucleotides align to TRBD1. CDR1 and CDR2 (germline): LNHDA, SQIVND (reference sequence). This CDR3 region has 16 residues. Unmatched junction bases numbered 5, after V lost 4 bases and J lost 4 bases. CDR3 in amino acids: CASSTPGTGGGNTIYF. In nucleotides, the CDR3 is TGTGCCAGTAGTACCCCCGGGACAGGGGGCGGAAACACCATATATTTT.